Listed here is a single TCR beta chain. This entry is derived from a study of CD8 T cells in Susac syndrome. Sequencing of TCR beta was carried out in blood CD8+ and CD4+ T cells. TEMRA cells were FACS-enriched, with CD8+ and CD4+ T cells isolated negatively. Germline CDR1 and CDR2: SGHNT and YYREEE (reference sequence). The V and J ends lost 0 bases and 2 bases respectively, with 9 bases between them. The CDR3 spans 14 residues. Roughly 0.45 to 1 ug RNA was reverse transcribed with random hexamers. One entry per CDR3 protein, called by TCRdb with MiXCR from the immunoSEQ multiplex PCR reads. The sample gives about 190,000 distinct CDR3 sequences, about 93% of which show up once; 0.1% is in the top ten.

Sequencing input: CD4+ T cells from PBMCs. This chain joins TRBV5-4 and TRBJ2-7; D possibly corresponds to TRBD2 (5 bases). This clonotype was obtained from a human donor in good health. The CDR3 reads CASSLDRGPYEQYF. The DNA for the CDR3 is TGTGCCAGCAGCTTGGATCGCGGGCCCTACGAGCAGTACTTC.